This T cell receptor (beta chain) was captured by sequencing in a study of post-analysis software for immune sequencing data. Built from TCR beta cDNA, the libraries had unique molecular identifiers in them. Some 500,000 cDNA molecules were obtained from roughly 1.1 to 9.2 million T cells. TCRdb fed the PCR reads into MiXCR, producing one record per CDR3 protein. The sample lists about 760,000 distinct CDR3 sequences; about 27% were seen once. This CDR3 comprises 15 residues. Looked up from germline, CDR1 is DFQATT and CDR2 is SNEGSKA (reference sequence). Trimming took off 6 bases at V and 4 bases at J, with 21 bases between the two ends. A remark on this clonotype: Its antigen remains unknown.

General study findings and limits: Roughly five TRBV segments appeared more often in patients than in controls, and TRBV5-6, TRBV5-1 and TRBV20-1 were among these.

The receptor comes from a girl aged 5 to 17 with multiple sclerosis. V usage is TRBV20-1 and J usage is TRBJ2-5; the D is unclear. Sequencing was done on a sample of blood. The CDR3 loop is CSAAPTLPKGETQYF. The CDR3 nucleotides read TGCAGTGCCGCACCGACCCTTCCAAAGGGAGAGACCCAGTACTTC.